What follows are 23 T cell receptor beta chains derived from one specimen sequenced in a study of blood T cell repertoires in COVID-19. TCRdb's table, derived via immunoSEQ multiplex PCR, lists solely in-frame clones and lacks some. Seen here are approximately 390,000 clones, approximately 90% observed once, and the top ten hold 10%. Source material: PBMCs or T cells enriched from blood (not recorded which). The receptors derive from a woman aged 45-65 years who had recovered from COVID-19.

CDR3 sequence reads: CASSFGQGGTQYF. For the CDR3, the DNA is TGTGCCAGCAGCTTCGGACAGGGGGGGACCCAGTACTTC. The J gene is TRBJ2-5, the V gene TRBV7-9; 10 bases line up with TRBD1. The germline V gene encodes CDR1 SEHNR and CDR2 FQNEAQ (reference sequence). The CDR3 has 13 residues. Losses at the gene ends were 3 bases for V and 7 bases for J; bases not matched to a gene: 2.

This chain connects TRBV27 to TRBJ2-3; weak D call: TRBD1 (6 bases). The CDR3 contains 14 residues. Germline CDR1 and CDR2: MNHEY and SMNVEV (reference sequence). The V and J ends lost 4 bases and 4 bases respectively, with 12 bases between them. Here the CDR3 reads CASSWDTTPDTQYF. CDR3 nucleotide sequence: TGTGCCAGCAGTTGGGACACAACGCCAGATACGCAGTATTTT.

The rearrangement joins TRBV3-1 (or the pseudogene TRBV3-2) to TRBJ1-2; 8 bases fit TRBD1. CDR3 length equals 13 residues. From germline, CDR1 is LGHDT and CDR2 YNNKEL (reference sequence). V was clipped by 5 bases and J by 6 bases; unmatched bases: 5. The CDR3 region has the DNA TGTGCCAGCAGCGCCGGGACAGGCAATGGCTACACCTTC. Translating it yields CASSAGTGNGYTF.

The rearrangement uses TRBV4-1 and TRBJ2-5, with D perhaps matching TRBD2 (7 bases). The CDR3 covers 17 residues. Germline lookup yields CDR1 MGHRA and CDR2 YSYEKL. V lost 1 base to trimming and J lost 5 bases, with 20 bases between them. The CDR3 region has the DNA TGCGCCAGCAGCCAAGTCAGAGGGGGGGACTTAGGCGAGACCCAGTACTTC. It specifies CASSQVRGGDLGETQYF.

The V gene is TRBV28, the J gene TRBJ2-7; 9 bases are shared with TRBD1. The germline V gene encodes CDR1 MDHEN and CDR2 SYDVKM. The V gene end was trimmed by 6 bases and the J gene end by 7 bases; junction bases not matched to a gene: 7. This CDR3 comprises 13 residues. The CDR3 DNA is TGTGCCAGCAGCCCCGGGACAGGGAAAGAGCAGTACTTC. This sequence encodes CASSPGTGKEQYF.

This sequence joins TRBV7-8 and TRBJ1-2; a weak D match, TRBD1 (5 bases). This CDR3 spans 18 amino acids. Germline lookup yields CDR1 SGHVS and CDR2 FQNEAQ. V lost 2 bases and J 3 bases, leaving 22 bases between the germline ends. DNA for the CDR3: TGTGCCAGCAGCTTACCGAGCAGGGATTCAGAGGCTGACTATGGCTACACCTTC. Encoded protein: CASSLPSRDSEADYGYTF.

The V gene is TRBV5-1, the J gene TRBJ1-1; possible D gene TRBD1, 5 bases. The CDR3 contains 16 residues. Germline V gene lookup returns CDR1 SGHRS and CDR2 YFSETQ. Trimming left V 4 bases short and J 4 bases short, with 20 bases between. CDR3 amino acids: CASSRPAVSGATEAFF. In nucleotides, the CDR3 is TGCGCCAGCAGCCGACCCGCCGTCTCTGGGGCCACTGAAGCTTTCTTT. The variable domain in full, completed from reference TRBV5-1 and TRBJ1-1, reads KAGVTQTPRYLIKTRGQQVTLSCSPISGHRSVSWYQQTPGQGLQFLFEYFSETQRNKGNFPGRFSGRQFSNSRSEMNVSTLELGDSALYLCASSRPAVSGATEAFFGQGTRLTVV.

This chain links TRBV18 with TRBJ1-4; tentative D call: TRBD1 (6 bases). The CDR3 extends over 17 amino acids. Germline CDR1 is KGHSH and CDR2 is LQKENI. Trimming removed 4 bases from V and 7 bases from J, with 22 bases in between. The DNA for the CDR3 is TGTGCCAGCTCACTAAACCCATCCGGGACACCGTTTGAAAAACTGTTTTTT. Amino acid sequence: CASSLNPSGTPFEKLFF.

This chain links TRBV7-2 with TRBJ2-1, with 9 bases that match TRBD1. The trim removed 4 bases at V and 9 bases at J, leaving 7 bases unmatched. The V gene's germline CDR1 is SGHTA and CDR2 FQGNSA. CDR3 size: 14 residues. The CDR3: CASSYDRGRGEQFF. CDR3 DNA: TGTGCCAGCAGCTACGACAGGGGGAGAGGTGAGCAGTTCTTC.

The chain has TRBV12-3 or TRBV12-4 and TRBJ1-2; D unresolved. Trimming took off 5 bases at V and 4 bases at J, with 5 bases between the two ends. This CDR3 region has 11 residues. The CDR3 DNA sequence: TGTGCCAGCAGTCCCGGCTATGGCTACACCTTC. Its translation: CASSPGYGYTF.

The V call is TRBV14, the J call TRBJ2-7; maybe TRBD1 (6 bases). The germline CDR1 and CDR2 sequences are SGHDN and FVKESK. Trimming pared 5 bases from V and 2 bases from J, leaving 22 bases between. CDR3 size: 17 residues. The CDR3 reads CASSSRKSGDSTYEQYF. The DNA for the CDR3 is TGTGCCAGCAGCTCCAGGAAGTCAGGGGATTCGACCTACGAGCAGTACTTC.

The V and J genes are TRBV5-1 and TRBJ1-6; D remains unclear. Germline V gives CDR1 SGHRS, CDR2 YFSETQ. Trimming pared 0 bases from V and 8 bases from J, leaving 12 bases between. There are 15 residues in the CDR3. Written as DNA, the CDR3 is TGCGCCAGCAGCTTGGAAGTGGGCGTTGATTCACCCCTCCACTTT. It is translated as CASSLEVGVDSPLHF. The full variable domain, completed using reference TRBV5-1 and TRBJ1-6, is KAGVTQTPRYLIKTRGQQVTLSCSPISGHRSVSWYQQTPGQGLQFLFEYFSETQRNKGNFPGRFSGRQFSNSRSEMNVSTLELGDSALYLCASSLEVGVDSPLHFGNGTRLTVT.

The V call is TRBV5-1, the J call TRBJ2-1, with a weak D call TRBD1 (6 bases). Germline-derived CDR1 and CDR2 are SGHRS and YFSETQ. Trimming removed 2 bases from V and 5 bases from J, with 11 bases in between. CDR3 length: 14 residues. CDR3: CASSFDRSNNEQFF. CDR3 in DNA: TGCGCCAGCAGCTTCGACAGGTCAAACAATGAGCAGTTCTTC.

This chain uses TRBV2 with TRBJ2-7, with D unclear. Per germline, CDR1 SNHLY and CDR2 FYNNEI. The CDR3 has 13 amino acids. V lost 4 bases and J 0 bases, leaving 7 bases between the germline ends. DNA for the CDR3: TGTGCCAGCAGTGCGGTGAGCTCCTACGAGCAGTACTTC. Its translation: CASSAVSSYEQYF.

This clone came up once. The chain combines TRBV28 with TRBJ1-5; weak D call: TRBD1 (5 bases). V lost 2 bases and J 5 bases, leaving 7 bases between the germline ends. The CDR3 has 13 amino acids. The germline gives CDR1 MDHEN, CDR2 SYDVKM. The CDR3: CASSLKGHQPQHF. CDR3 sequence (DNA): TGTGCCAGCAGTTTAAAGGGGCATCAGCCCCAGCATTTT.

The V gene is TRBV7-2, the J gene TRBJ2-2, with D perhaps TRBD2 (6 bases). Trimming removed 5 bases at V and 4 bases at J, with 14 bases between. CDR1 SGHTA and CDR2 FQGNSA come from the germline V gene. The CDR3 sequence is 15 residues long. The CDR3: CASSLTRSGTGELFF. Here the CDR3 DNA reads TGTGCCAGCAGCCTGACTAGGTCGGGCACCGGGGAGCTGTTTTTT. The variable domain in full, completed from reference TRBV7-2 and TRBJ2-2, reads GAGVSQSPSNKVTEKGKDVELRCDPISGHTALYWYRQSLGQGLEFLIYFQGNSAPDKSGLPSDRFSAERTGGSVSTLTIQRTQQEDSAVYLCASSLTRSGTGELFFGEGSRLTVL.

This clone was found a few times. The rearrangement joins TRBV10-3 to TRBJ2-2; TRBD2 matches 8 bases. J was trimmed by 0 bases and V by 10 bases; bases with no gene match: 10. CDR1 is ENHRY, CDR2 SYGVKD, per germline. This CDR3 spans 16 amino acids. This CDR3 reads CATGGGNKTNTGELFF. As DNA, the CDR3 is TGTGCCACCGGCGGGGGGAACAAAACGAACACCGGGGAGCTGTTTTTT.

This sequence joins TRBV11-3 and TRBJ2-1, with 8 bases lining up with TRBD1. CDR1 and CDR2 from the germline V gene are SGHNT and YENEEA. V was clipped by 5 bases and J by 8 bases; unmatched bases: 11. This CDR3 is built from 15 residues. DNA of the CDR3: TGTGCCAGCAGCCCCGGGGACAGGTCGAGACATGAGCAGTTCTTC. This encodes CASSPGDRSRHEQFF.

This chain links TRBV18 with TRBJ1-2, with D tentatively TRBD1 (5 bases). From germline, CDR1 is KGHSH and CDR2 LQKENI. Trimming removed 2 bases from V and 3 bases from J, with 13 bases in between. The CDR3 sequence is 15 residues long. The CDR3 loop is CASSPNQGSDYGYTF. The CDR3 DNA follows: TGTGCCAGCTCACCAAACCAGGGATCGGACTATGGCTACACCTTC.

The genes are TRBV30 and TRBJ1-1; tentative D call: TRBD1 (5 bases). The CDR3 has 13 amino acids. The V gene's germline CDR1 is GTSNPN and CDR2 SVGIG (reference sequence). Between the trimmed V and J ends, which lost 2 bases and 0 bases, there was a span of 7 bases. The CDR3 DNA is TGTGCCTGGAGTAGGGGATTGAACACTGAAGCTTTCTTT. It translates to CAWSRGLNTEAFF.

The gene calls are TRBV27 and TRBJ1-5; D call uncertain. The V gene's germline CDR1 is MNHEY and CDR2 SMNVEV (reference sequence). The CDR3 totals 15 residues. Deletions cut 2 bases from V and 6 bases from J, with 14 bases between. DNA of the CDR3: TGTGCCAGCAGTTTAAGTCGGGGATCGGGTCAGCCCCAGCATTTT. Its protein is CASSLSRGSGQPQHF.

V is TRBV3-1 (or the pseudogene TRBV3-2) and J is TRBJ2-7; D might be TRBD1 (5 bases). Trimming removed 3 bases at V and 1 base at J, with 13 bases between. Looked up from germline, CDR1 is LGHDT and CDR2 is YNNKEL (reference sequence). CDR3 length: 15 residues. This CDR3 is CASSHSPGSSYEQYF. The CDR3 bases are TGTGCCAGCAGCCATTCGCCAGGGTCTTCCTACGAGCAGTACTTC.

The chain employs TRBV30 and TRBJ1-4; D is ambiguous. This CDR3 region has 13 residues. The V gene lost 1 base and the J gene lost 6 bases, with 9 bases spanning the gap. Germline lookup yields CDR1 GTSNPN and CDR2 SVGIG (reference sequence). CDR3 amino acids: CAWSAGVDEKLFF. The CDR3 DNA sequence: TGTGCCTGGAGTGCAGGCGTAGATGAAAAACTGTTTTTT. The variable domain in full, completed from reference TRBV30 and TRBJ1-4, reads SQTIHQWPATLVQPVGSPLSLECTVEGTSNPNLYWYRQAAGRGLQLLFYSVGIGQISSEVPQNLSASRPQDRQFILSSKKLLLSDSGFYLCAWSAGVDEKLFFGSGTQLSVL.